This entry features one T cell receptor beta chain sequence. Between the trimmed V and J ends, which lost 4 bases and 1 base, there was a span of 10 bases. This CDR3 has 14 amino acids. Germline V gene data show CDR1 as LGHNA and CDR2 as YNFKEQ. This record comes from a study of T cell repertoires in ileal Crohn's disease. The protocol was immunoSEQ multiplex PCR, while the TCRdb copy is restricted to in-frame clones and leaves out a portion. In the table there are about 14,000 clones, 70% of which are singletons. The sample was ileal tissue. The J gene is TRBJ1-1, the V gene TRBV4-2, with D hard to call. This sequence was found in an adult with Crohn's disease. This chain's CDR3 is CASSRLGKNTEAFF. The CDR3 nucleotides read TGTGCCAGCAGCCGATTGGGTAAGAACACTGAAGCTTTCTTT.